The 3 T cell receptor beta chains below all came from one sample that was sequenced in a study of early T cells in non-severe SARS-CoV-2 infection. TCRdb reanalysed the 5' RACE reads using MiXCR and keeps one entry per CDR3 protein. Of 95,000 to 150,000 distinct CDR3 sequences listed, 15% are singletons. The sequencing input was whole blood. Receptor source: an adult who was a healthcare worker with PCR-confirmed SARS-CoV-2 infection or an uninfected control (not recorded which).

Ten or more counts support this clonotype. The chain links TRBV19 to TRBJ1-5; maybe TRBD1 (5 bases). Germline loops: CDR1 LNHDA, CDR2 SQIVND (reference sequence). V was pared by 8 bases and J by 2 bases, with 10 bases between. The CDR3 contains 13 residues. The CDR3 DNA reads as TGTGCCAGTGCAGGGAGCGGCAATCAGCCCCAGCATTTT. Translated, it gives CASAGSGNQPQHF.

The J gene is TRBJ1-6, the V gene TRBV3-1; TRBD1 might be the D (5 bases). The CDR3 loop spans 14 amino acids. The germline V and J ends were trimmed by 3 bases and 5 bases, with 8 bases remaining between them. Germline V lookup: CDR1 LGHDT, CDR2 YNNKEL (reference sequence). The CDR3 here is CASSQGVDNSPLHF. The CDR3 DNA sequence: TGTGCCAGCAGCCAGGGGGTGGATAATTCACCCCTCCACTTT.

This clonotype has a handful of counts. The rearrangement uses TRBV12-3 or TRBV12-4 and TRBJ1-1; 9 bases are a match to TRBD1. The CDR3 has 15 amino acids. Trimming cost V 5 bases and J 4 bases; bases outside gene matches: 8. The CDR3 DNA follows: TGTGCCAGCAGTCCGACGGGACAGGGTAGCACTGAAGCTTTCTTT. It specifies CASSPTGQGSTEAFF.